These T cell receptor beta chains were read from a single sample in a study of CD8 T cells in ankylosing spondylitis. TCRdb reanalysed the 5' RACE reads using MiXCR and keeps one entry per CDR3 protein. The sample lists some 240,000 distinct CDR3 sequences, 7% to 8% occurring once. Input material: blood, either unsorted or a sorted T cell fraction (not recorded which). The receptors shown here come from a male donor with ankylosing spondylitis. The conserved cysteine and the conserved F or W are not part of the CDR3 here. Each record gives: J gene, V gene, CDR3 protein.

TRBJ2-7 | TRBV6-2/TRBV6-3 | ASSYLFSYEQY
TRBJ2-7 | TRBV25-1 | ASSEKRREDYEQY
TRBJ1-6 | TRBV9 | ASSVGDKGPLH
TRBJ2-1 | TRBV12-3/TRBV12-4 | ASAPGGRGDEQF
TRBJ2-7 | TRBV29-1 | SVELLGGTAPYEQY
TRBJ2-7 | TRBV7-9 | ASSSGGGQGSIYEQY
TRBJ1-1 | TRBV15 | ATSLDGNTEAF
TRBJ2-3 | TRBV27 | ALGGGSTDTQY
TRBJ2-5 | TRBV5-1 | ASSRGDTQETQY
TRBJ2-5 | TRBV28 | ASSLGFGGLEETQY
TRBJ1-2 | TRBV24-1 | ATSDLQWNSGYGYT
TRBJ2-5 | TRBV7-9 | ASSHADSEETQY
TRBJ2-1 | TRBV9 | ASSVGTSSYNEQF
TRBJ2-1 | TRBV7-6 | ASRTTATGRVGNEQF
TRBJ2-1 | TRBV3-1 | ASSQEGLYNEQF
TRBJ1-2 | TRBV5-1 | ASRGPGTGRLPNYGYT
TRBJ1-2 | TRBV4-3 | ASSRTGIGYT
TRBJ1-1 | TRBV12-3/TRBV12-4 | ASSSGGYTEAF
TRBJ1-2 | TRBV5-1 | ASSWGAVGGYGYT
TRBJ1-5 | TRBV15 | ATSGDRGGNQPQH
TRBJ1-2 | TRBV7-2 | ASILGGAHYGYT
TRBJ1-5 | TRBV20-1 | SARVSRGGNQPQH
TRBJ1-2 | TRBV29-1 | SVRWQGPDYGYT
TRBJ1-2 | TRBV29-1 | SVEDRVNYGYT
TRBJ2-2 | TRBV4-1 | ASTPGGAGELF
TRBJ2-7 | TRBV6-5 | ASSLPHRSYEQY
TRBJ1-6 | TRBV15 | ATSREGRDSYNSPLH
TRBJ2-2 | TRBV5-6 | ASSWPTVTGELF
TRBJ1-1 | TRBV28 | ASGDREAF
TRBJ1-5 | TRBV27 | ASSLPPGQPQH
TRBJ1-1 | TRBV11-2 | ASSLGPVNTEAF
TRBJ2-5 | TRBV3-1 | ASSSWGETQY
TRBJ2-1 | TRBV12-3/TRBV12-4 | ASSSASGRLDEQF